The clone carrying this TCR beta chain was picked up a small number of times. From germline, CDR1 is MDHEN and CDR2 SYDVKM. The length of the CDR3 is 13 residues. Trimming left V 4 bases short and J 5 bases short, with 11 bases between. This entry belongs to a study of T cell changes during pregnancy in multiple sclerosis. Assay: immunoSEQ multiplex PCR; the TCRdb copy retains only in-frame clones and omits some. This table has 78,000 or so clones, about 91% appearing once. The source of this sequence is a female donor with multiple sclerosis, enrolled in a pregnancy study. The V call is TRBV28, the J call TRBJ1-1; no reliable D call. This specimen was peripheral blood, taken before pregnancy. In nucleotides, the CDR3 is TGTGCCAGCAGTTGGCGGGGAAGGACTGAAGCTTTCTTT. The encoded protein is CASSWRGRTEAFF.